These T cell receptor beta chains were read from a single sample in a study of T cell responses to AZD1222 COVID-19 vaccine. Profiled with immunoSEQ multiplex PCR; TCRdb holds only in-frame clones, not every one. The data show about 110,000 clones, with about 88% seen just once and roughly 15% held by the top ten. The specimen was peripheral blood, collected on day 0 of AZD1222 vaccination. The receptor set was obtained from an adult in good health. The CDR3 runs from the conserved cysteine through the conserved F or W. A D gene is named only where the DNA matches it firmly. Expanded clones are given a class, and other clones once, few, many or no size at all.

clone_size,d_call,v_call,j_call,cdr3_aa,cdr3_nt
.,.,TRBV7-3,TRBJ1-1,CASSLEGNTEAFF,TGTGCCAGCAGCTTAGAGGGAAACACTGAAGCTTTCTTT
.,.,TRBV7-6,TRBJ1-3,CASSLVSGRNSGNTIYF,TGTGCCAGCAGCTTAGTTTCAGGGAGAAACTCTGGAAACACCATATATTTT
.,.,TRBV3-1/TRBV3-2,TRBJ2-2,CASSQDITGASTGELFF,TGTGCCAGCAGCCAAGATATAACGGGGGCCTCCACCGGGGAGCTGTTTTTT
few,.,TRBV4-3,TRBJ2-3,CASSQDWGAGDTQYF,TGCGCCAGCAGCCAAGATTGGGGGGCTGGAGATACGCAGTATTTT
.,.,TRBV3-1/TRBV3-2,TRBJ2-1,CASSPPGLDEQFF,TGTGCCAGCAGCCCCCCCGGGTTGGATGAGCAGTTCTTC
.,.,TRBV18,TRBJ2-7,CASSPRGGTAYF,TGTGCCAGCTCACCACGTGGCGGGACAGCATACTTC
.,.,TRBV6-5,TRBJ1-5,CASTKGRNSNQPQHF,TGTGCCAGCACCAAAGGGAGGAATAGCAATCAGCCCCAGCATTTT
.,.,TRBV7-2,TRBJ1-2,CASSLEAGRSLYGYTF,TGTGCCAGCAGCTTAGAGGCAGGGAGGAGCCTCTATGGCTACACCTTC
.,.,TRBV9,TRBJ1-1,CASSVSSGGRNTEAFF,TGTGCCAGCAGCGTTAGTTCGGGGGGCAGGAACACTGAAGCTTTCTTT
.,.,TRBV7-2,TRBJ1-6,CASSLDPGYNSPLHF,TGTGCCAGCAGCTTAGACCCTGGGTATAATTCACCCCTCCACTTT
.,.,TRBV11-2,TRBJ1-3,CASSLRNSGNTIYF,TGTGCCAGCAGCTTGAGGAACTCTGGAAACACCATATATTTT
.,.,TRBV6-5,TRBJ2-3,CASSYPGQTDTQYF,TGTGCCAGCAGTTACCCAGGACAGACAGATACGCAGTATTTT
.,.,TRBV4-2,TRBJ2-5,CASSQDWRPETQYF,TGTGCCAGCAGCCAAGATTGGCGACCAGAGACCCAGTACTTC
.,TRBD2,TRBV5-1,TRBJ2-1,CASSLYSAGGPGEQFF,TGCGCCAGCAGCTTGTATTCCGCGGGAGGGCCAGGTGAGCAGTTCTTC
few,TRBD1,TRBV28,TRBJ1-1,CASSPPGGPPEAFF,TGTGCCAGCAGCCCCCCAGGGGGCCCCCCTGAAGCTTTCTTT
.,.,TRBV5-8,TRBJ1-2,CASSFRGPRRYTF,TGTGCCAGCAGCTTCAGGGGCCCGCGGCGCTACACCTTC
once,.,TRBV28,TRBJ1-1,CASSLFGNTEAFF,TGTGCCAGCAGTTTATTTGGGAACACTGAAGCTTTCTTT
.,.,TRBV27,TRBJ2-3,CASSLQQGIGTDTQYF,TGTGCCAGCAGTTTACAACAGGGCATCGGCACAGATACGCAGTATTTT
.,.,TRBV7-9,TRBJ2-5,CASSLFLWETQYF,TGTGCCAGCAGCTTATTCCTGTGGGAGACCCAGTACTTC
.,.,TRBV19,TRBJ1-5,CASRPSGLNSNQPQHF,TGTGCCAGTAGACCGTCAGGCCTAAATAGCAATCAGCCCCAGCATTTT
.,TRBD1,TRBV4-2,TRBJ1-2,CASSQWPGQGTEGYTF,TGTGCCAGCAGCCAATGGCCGGGACAGGGGACTGAAGGCTACACCTTC
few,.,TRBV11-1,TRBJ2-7,CASSLEGWRRHEQYF,TGTGCCAGCAGCTTAGAGGGCTGGCGCCGTCACGAGCAGTACTTC
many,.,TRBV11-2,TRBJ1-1,CASSLEGGAMNTEAFF,TGTGCCAGCAGCTTAGAGGGGGGGGCCATGAACACTGAAGCTTTCTTT
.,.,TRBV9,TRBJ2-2,CASSVAIGANTGELFF,TGTGCCAGCAGCGTAGCTATCGGCGCGAACACCGGGGAGCTGTTTTTT
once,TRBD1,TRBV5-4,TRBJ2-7,CASSPDRLSYEQYF,TGTGCCAGCAGCCCGGACAGGCTCTCCTACGAGCAGTACTTC